The 18 T cell receptor beta chains below all came from one sample that was sequenced in a study of shared clonotypes between healthy human individuals. The method was immunoSEQ multiplex PCR; TCRdb's version includes in-frame clones alone and lacks a portion of them. This sample has hundreds of thousands of clones, with 73% found just once. Specimen: memory CD4+ T cells sorted from blood. This sample's subset: CD45RA-negative fraction. These receptors all come from a woman in her 30s in good health.

The gene calls are TRBV6-1 and TRBJ2-3; 10 nucleotides agree with TRBD2. Unmatched junction bases numbered 6, after V lost 8 bases and J lost 4 bases. Germline CDR1 reads MNHNS; CDR2 reads SASEGT. CDR3 length: 14 amino acids. CDR3 sequence: CASGLAGVADTQYF. The CDR3 bases are TGTGCCAGCGGCCTAGCGGGAGTGGCAGATACGCAGTATTTT.

This rearrangement joins TRBV19 to TRBJ1-1; D remains unclear. Trimming took 7 bases from V and 5 from J, leaving 11 bases between them. Germline V gives CDR1 LNHDA, CDR2 SQIVND (reference sequence). The CDR3 contains 12 residues. DNA for the CDR3: TGTGCCAGTAAAGGGCTTCTAACTGAAGCTTTCTTT. It yields the protein CASKGLLTEAFF.

The chain is built from TRBV5-5 and TRBJ2-2; 8 nucleotides agree with TRBD2. The CDR3 covers 16 residues. CDR1 is SGHKS and CDR2 is YYEKEE in the germline V gene (reference sequence). V dropped 2 bases and J dropped 8; count of bases not matched to a gene: 11. The CDR3 DNA reads TGTGCCAGCAGCTTAAGTCTAGCGGGCTACTTGGGGGAGCTGTTTTTT. It is translated as CASSLSLAGYLGELFF.

The chain combines TRBV27 with TRBJ2-3; no reliable D call. Germline V gene data show CDR1 as MNHEY and CDR2 as SMNVEV (reference sequence). This CDR3 comprises 14 residues. V was trimmed by 5 bases and J by 3 bases, leaving 12 bases between them. DNA of the CDR3: TGTGCCAGCAGTCGGACCGAAGGGACAGATACGCAGTATTTT. It translates to CASSRTEGTDTQYF.

This chain uses TRBV20-1 with TRBJ1-1; 7 bases map to TRBD1. Germline V gene data show CDR1 as DFQATT and CDR2 as SNEGSKA (reference sequence). J gave up 14 bases and V 6 bases, and 3 bases lay outside the gene matches. The CDR3 runs 8 residues. The CDR3 bases are TGCAGTGCCAGGGGGGGGTTCTTT. This encodes CSARGGFF.

CDR3 DNA: TGCGCCAGCAGCTTTTTAGGGGGGACTAGCGGTCCCAATGAGCAGTTCTTC. As protein: CASSFLGGTSGPNEQFF. V gene TRBV5-1 combines with J gene TRBJ2-1; TRBD2 aligns across 11 bases. Germline trimming cut 2 bases from V and 6 bases from J; bases unmatched to any gene: 10. Germline assignment: CDR1 SGHRS and CDR2 YFSETQ. The CDR3 has 17 amino acids.

The chain is built from TRBV10-3 and TRBJ1-3, with TRBD1 as a possible D gene (6 bases). CDR1 is ENHRY, CDR2 SYGVKD, per germline. The V and J ends lost 2 bases and 4 bases respectively, with 9 bases between them. The length of the CDR3 is 14 residues. The CDR3 sequence is CAISETGSGNTIYF. CDR3 bases: TGTGCCATCAGTGAGACAGGGTCGGGAAACACCATATATTTT.

This clone was seen a few times. This sequence joins TRBV4-1 and TRBJ2-7; TRBD1 might be the D (7 bases). Germline V gene data show CDR1 as MGHRA and CDR2 as YSYEKL. The length of the CDR3 is 15 residues. Between the trimmed V and J ends, which lost 4 bases and 7 bases, there was a span of 20 bases. The CDR3 DNA follows: TGCGCCAGCAGCCGACAGGGAGGAGGGTCGGAAGAGCAGTACTTC. It specifies CASSRQGGGSEEQYF.

The V call is TRBV28, the J call TRBJ2-7; 7 bases fit TRBD1. The CDR3 length is 13 residues. Germline V gene data show CDR1 as MDHEN and CDR2 as SYDVKM. V lost 8 bases to trimming and J lost 3 bases; unmatched junction nucleotides: 7. CDR3 sequence: CASGTADIYEQYF. As DNA, the CDR3 is TGTGCCAGCGGGACAGCCGACATCTACGAGCAGTACTTC.

This clone showed up just once. A read error may be the cause here, since a much bigger clone is one base away. The chain is built from TRBV6-6 and TRBJ2-2, with TRBD2 identical over 10 bases. The J segment lost 0 bases and the V segment lost 6 bases, leaving 4 bases of the junction unmatched. The germline CDR1 and CDR2 sequences are MNHNY and SVGAGI (reference sequence). The CDR3 contains 16 residues. CDR3 DNA sequence: TGTGCCAGCAGCCTCCTAGCGGGAGCGAACACCGGGGAGCTGTTTTTT. Protein product: CASSLLAGANTGELFF.

V and J are TRBV7-3 and TRBJ2-5, with unresolved D. The CDR3 consists of 13 residues. The V gene lost 5 bases and the J gene lost 4 bases, with 11 bases spanning the gap. Germline V lookup: CDR1 SGHTA, CDR2 FQGTGA. CDR3 sequence reads: CASSPIPGETQYF. The DNA for the CDR3 is TGTGCCAGCAGCCCTATCCCGGGAGAGACCCAGTACTTC.

This clone was recorded once. The chain recombines TRBV19 with TRBJ2-1, with TRBD2 identical over 16 bases. Unmatched junction bases numbered 7, after V lost 5 bases and J lost 9 bases. Per the germline V gene, CDR1 is LNHDA and CDR2 is SQIVND (reference sequence). This CDR3 has 16 amino acids. CDR3 amino acids: CASSVPGLAGGLEQFF. The CDR3 bases are TGTGCCAGTAGTGTCCCGGGACTAGCGGGAGGGCTTGAGCAGTTCTTC.

A few counts support this clone. The chain uses TRBV5-1 and TRBJ2-2, with TRBD2 as a possible D gene (6 bases). CDR1 is SGHRS and CDR2 is YFSETQ in the germline V gene. Trimming took off 1 base at V and 6 bases at J, with 19 bases between the two ends. CDR3 size: 17 residues. The CDR3 DNA follows: TGCGCCAGCAGCTTGTTGCGGGAAACGGCTATCGCCGGGGAGCTGTTTTTT. Translating it yields CASSLLRETAIAGELFF.

The chain couples TRBV5-3 to TRBJ1-4, with 7 bases matching TRBD1. TRBV5-3 is sorted into the ORF group, with uncertain function. The CDR3 has 17 residues. With V trimmed by 4 bases and J by 0 bases, 9 bases remained unmatched. The CDR3 protein is CARSRRDSRSTNEKLFF. Here the CDR3 DNA reads TGTGCCAGAAGCAGACGGGACAGCCGCTCAACTAATGAAAAACTGTTTTTT.

The chain joins TRBV7-7 to TRBJ2-1; D ambiguous. The length of the CDR3 is 14 residues. Between the trimmed V and J ends, which lost 0 bases and 0 bases, there was a span of 3 bases. Per germline, CDR1 SSHAT and CDR2 FNYEAQ (reference sequence). The CDR3 is CASSLAGSYNEQFF. CDR3 in DNA: TGTGCCAGCAGCTTAGCTGGCTCCTACAATGAGCAGTTCTTC.

V gene TRBV7-2 combines with J gene TRBJ1-2; D call uncertain. The length of the CDR3 is 13 residues. V lost 1 base, J lost 8 bases, and 11 bases lay in between. CDR1 is SGHTA and CDR2 is FQGNSA in the germline V gene. The CDR3 nucleotides read TGTGCCAGCAGCTTAGTAGGGTTTCGGGGCTACACCTTC. The encoded protein is CASSLVGFRGYTF. The variable domain in full, with the rest retrieved from reference TRBV7-2 and TRBJ1-2, is GAGVSQSPSNKVTEKGKDVELRCDPISGHTALYWYRQSLGQGLEFLIYFQGNSAPDKSGLPSDRFSAERTGGSVSTLTIQRTQQEDSAVYLCASSLVGFRGYTFGSGTRLTVV.

The chain has TRBV5-1 and TRBJ2-1; 8 bases fit TRBD2. CDR3 length equals 15 residues. Germline V gene data show CDR1 as SGHRS and CDR2 as YFSETQ. V was pared by 6 bases and J by 0 bases, with 5 bases of the junction left unmatched. This chain's CDR3 is CASTLLADSYNEQFF. CDR3 nucleotide sequence: TGCGCCAGCACCCTACTAGCGGACTCCTACAATGAGCAGTTCTTC.

This clone was observed a few times. This specimen includes other DNA sequences encoding the same CDR3. The rearrangement links TRBV7-3 to TRBJ1-1, with unresolved D. The CDR3 covers 13 residues. The germline V gene has CDR1 SGHTA and CDR2 FQGTGA. V was pared by 5 bases and J by 2 bases, with 9 bases between. CDR3 coding DNA: TGTGCCAGCAGCCAAGGGCAAAACACTGAAGCTTTCTTT. It is translated as CASSQGQNTEAFF.